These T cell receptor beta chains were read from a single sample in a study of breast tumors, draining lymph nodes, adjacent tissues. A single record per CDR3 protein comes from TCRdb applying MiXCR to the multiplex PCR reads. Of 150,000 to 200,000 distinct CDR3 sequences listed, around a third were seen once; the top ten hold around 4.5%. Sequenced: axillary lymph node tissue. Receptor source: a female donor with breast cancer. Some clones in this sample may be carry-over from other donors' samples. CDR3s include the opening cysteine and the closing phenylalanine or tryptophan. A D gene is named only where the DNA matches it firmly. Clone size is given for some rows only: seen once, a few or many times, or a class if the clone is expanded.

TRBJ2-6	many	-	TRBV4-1	TGCGCCAGCAGCGCCCGGGGCTCTGGGGCCAACGTCCTGACTTTC	CASSARGSGANVLTF
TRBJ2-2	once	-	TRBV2	TGTGCCAGCAGTGTGGGGCAGGGGCACACCGGGGAGCTGTTTTTT	CASSVGQGHTGELFF
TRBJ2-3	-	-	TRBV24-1	TGTGCCACCAGTGCTAGACCAGCGGCCTATACTAGCACAGATACGCAGTATTTT	CATSARPAAYTSTDTQYF
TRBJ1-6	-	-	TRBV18	TGTGCCAGCTCACCACAGGAGGGACAAGATAATTCACCCCTCCACTTT	CASSPQEGQDNSPLHF
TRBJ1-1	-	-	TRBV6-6	TGTGCCAGCAGTGCCGTTGAAGCTTTCTTT	CASSAVEAFF
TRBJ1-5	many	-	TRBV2	TGTGCCAGCAGTACCGGGTTGGGGTATAGCAATCAGCCCCAGCATTTT	CASSTGLGYSNQPQHF
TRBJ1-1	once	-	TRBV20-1	TGCAGTGCTAGAGATGTACAGGGAAGGCACACTGAAGCTTTCTTT	CSARDVQGRHTEAFF
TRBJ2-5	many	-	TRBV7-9	TGTGCCAGCAGGGATGTTGCCGGCGGCCAAGAGACCCAGTACTTC	CASRDVAGGQETQYF
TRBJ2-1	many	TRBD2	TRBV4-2	TGTGCCAGCAGCCCTCAGACGGCTAGCGGGAGCCCCAATGAGCAGTTCTTC	CASSPQTASGSPNEQFF
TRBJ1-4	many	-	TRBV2	TGTGCCAGCAGTTCCCGGACAGATCCAACTAATGAAAAACTGTTTTTT	CASSSRTDPTNEKLFF
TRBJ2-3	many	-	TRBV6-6	TGTGCCAGCAGTTACGATAGAGTTATCAGGGTGGATACGCAGTATTTT	CASSYDRVIRVDTQYF
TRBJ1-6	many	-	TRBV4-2	TGTGCCAGCAGCCAAGAGGCAGGAAGCTCCTATAATTCACCCCTCCACTTT	CASSQEAGSSYNSPLHF
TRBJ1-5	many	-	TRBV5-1	TGCGCCAGCAGCTTGGAAGGGGGTTGGCAGCCCCAGCATTTT	CASSLEGGWQPQHF
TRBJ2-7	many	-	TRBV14	TGTGCCAGCAGCCAAGATCCAGTTTGGGCGATTCTCTCCGAGCAGTACTTC	CASSQDPVWAILSEQYF
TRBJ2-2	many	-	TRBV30	TGTGCCTGGAGTCTCCAGAACACCGGGGAGCTGTTTTTT	CAWSLQNTGELFF
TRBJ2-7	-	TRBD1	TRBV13	TGTGCCAGCAGCTTAGGGGACGGGACAGAGAACTACGAGCAGTACTTC	CASSLGDGTENYEQYF
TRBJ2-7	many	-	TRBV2	TGTGCCAGCACCGAAACCACGGGACACATCTACGAGCAGTACTTC	CASTETTGHIYEQYF